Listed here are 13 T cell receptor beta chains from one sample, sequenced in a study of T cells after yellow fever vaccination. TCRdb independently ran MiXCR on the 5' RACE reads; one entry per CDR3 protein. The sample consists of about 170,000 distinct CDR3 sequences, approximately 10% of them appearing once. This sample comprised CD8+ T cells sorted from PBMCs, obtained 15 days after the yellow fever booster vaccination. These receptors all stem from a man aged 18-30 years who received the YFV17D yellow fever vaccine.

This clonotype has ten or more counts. CDR3 in DNA: TGTGCCAGCAGCCGTAGGACAGGGTCCGTGGGGGAGACCCAGTACTTC. Translated: CASSRRTGSVGETQYF. The V call is TRBV6-5, the J call TRBJ2-5, with 8 positions matching TRBD1. Germline lookup yields CDR1 MNHEY and CDR2 SVGAGI. This CDR3 is 16 amino acids long. V trimming: 6 bases; J trimming: 5 bases; junction bases outside the gene matches: 14.

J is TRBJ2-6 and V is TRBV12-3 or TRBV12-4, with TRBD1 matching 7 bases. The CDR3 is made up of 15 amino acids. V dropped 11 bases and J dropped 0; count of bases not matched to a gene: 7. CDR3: CAQGVGDSGANVLTF. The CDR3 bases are TGTGCCCAGGGGGTCGGGGACTCTGGGGCCAACGTCCTGACTTTC.

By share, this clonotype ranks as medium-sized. The CDR3 nucleotides are TGTGCCAGCAGCGTAGCGGGGGTTGAAGAGACCCAGTACTTC. Protein sequence: CASSVAGVEETQYF. The chain joins TRBV9 to TRBJ2-5; possible D gene TRBD2, 6 bases. CDR1 SGDLS and CDR2 YYNGEE come from the germline V gene. This CDR3 spans 14 amino acids. V was cut by 0 bases and J by 3 bases, with 9 bases left in between.

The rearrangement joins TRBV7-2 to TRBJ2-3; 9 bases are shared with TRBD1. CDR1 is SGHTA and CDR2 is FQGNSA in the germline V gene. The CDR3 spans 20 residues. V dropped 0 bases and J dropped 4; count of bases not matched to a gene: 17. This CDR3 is CASSLARGQGLSNQPDTQYF. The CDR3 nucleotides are TGTGCCAGCAGCTTAGCAAGGGGACAGGGTTTGTCCAACCAACCAGATACGCAGTATTTT.

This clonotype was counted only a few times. The DNA for the CDR3 is TGTGCCAGCAGCTTCGGGGACACAGATACGCAGTATTTT. This translates into CASSFGDTDTQYF. This sequence joins TRBV7-3 and TRBJ2-3; perhaps TRBD2 as D (5 bases). CDR3 length equals 13 residues. Germline V gene sequence: CDR1 SGHTA, CDR2 FQGTGA. Deletions cut 3 bases from V and 2 bases from J, with 6 bases between.

CDR3 sequence reads: CASSPDRRQETQYF. The CDR3 DNA reads as TGTGCCAGCAGTCCCGACAGACGACAAGAGACCCAGTACTTC. The gene calls are TRBV12-3 or TRBV12-4 and TRBJ2-5; possible D gene TRBD1, 5 bases. This CDR3 contains 14 residues. Trimming left V 5 bases short and J 2 bases short, with 12 bases between.

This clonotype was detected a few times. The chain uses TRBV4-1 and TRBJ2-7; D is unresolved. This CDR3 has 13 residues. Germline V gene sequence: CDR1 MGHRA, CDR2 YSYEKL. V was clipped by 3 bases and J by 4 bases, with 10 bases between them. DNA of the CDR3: TGCGCCAGCAGCCAGATTAGGGCGTACGAGCAGTACTTC. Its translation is CASSQIRAYEQYF.

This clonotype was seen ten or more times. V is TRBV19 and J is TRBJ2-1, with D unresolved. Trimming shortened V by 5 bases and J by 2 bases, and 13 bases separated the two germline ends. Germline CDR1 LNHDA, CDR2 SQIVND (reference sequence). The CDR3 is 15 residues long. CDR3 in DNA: TGTGCCAGTAGTCTCTCCAGTAATACCTACAATGAGCAGTTCTTC. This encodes CASSLSSNTYNEQFF.

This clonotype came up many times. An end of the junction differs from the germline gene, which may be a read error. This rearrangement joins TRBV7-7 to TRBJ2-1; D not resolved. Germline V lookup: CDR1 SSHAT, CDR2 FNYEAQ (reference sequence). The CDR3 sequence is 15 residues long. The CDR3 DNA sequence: TGTGCTAGCAGCTTAACGGCAGGCGGTTACAATGAGCAGTTCTTC. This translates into CASSLTAGGYNEQFF.

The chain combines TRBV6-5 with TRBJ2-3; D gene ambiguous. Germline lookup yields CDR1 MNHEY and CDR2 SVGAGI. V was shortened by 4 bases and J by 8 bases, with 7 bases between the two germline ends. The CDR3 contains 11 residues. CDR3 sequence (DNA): TGTGCCAGCAGTTCCAGAGTTACGCAGTATTTT. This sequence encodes CASSSRVTQYF.

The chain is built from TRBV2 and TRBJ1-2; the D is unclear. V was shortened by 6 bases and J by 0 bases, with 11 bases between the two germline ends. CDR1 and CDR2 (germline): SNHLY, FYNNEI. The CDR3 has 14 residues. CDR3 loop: CASRDLRANYGYTF. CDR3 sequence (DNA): TGTGCCAGCAGGGATCTCCGCGCTAACTATGGCTACACCTTC.

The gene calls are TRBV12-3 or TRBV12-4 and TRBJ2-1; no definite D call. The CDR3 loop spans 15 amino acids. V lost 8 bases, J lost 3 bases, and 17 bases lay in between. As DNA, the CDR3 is TGTGCCAGCGCACCACGGGCAGCGTACTACAATGAGCAGTTCTTC. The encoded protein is CASAPRAAYYNEQFF.

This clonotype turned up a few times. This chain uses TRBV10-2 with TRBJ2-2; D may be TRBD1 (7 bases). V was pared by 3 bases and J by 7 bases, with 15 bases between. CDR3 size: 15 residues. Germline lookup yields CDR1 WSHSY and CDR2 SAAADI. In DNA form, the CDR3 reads TGCGCCAGCAGTGATGTACAGGGGCGGGGCGGGGAGCTGTTTTTT. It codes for CASSDVQGRGGELFF.